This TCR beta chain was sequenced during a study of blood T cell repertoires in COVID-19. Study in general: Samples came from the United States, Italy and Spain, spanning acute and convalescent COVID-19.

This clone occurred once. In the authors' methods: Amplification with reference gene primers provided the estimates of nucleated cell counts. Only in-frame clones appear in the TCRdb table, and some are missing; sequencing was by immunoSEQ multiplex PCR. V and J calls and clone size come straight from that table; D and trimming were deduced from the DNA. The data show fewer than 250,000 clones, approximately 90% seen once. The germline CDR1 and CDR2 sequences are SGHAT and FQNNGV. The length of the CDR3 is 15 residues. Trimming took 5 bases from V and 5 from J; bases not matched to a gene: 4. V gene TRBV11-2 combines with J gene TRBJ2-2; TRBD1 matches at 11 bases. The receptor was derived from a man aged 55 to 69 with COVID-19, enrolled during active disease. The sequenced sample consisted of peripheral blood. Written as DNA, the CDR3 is TGTGCCAGCAGCCTAGGGACAGGGGGGACCGGGGAGCTGTTTTTT. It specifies CASSLGTGGTGELFF.